This T cell receptor beta chain came from a study of blood T cell repertoires in COVID-19. Per the germline V gene, CDR1 is SGHRS and CDR2 is YFSETQ. The CDR3 loop spans 17 amino acids. V gave up 4 bases and J gave up 4 bases, with 21 bases separating them. Assay used: immunoSEQ multiplex PCR; TCRdb lists only in-frame clones, some missing. The table has about 200,000 clones, around four fifths seen once. The origin of this receptor is a woman in her 70s with COVID-19, enrolled during active disease. The specimen was peripheral blood. The V call is TRBV5-1, the J call TRBJ1-3; D is ambiguous. The CDR3: CASSPGSTTVTGNTIYF. The CDR3 DNA is TGCGCCAGCAGCCCCGGTTCGACAACAGTCACGGGAAACACCATATATTTT.